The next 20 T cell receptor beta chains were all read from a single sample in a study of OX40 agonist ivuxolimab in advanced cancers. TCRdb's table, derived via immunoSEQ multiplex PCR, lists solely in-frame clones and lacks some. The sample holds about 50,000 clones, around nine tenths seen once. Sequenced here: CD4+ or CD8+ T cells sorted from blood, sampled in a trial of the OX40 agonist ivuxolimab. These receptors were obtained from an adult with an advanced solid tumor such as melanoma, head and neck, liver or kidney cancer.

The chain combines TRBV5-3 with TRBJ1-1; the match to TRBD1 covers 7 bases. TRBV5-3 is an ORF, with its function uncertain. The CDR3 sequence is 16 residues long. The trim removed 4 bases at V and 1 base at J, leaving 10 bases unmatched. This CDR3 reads CARSTGQFAKNTEAFF. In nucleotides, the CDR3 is TGTGCCAGAAGCACGGGACAGTTTGCTAAGAACACTGAAGCTTTCTTT.

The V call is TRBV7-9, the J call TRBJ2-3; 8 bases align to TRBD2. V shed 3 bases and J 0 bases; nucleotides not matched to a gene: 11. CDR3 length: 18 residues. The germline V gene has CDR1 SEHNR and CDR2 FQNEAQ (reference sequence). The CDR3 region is CASSFLEPTSASTDTQYF. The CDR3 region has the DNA TGTGCCAGCAGCTTTCTCGAGCCGACTAGCGCGAGCACAGATACGCAGTATTTT.

DNA of the CDR3: TGTGCCAGCAGTTTAACAGCGCCGAGGACCTCTGGCTACACCTTC. Translated: CASSLTAPRTSGYTF. The chain combines TRBV28 with TRBJ1-2; D remains ambiguous. CDR1 MDHEN and CDR2 SYDVKM come from the germline V gene. CDR3 size: 15 residues. Trimming took off 2 bases at V and 7 bases at J, with 17 bases between the two ends.

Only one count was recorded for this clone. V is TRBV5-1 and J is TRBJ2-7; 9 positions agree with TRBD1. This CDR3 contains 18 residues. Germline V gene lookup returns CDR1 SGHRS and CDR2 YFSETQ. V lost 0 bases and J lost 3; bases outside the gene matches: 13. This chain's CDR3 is CASSLGGDPGQGYYEQYF. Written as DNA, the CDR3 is TGCGCCAGCAGCTTGGGGGGCGATCCGGGACAGGGTTACTACGAGCAGTACTTC.

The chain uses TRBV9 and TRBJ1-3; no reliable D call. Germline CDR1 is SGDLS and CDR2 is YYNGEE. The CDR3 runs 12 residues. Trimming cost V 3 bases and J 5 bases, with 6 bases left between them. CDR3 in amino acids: CASSGTRNTIYF. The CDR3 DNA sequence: TGTGCCAGCAGCGGGACCCGAAACACCATATATTTT.

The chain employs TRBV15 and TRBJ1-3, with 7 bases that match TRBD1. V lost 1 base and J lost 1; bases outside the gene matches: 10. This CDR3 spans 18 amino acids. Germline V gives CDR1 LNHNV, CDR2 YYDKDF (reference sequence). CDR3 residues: CATSRGGDSLDSGNTIYF. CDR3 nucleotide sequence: TGTGCCACCAGCAGAGGAGGGGACAGTTTGGATTCTGGAAACACCATATATTTT. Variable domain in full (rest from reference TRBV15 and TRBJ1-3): DAMVIQNPRYQVTQFGKPVTLSCSQTLNHNVMYWYQQKSSQAPKLLFHYYDKDFNNEADTPDNFQSRRPNTSFCFLDIRSPGLGDTAMYLCATSRGGDSLDSGNTIYFGEGSWLTVV.

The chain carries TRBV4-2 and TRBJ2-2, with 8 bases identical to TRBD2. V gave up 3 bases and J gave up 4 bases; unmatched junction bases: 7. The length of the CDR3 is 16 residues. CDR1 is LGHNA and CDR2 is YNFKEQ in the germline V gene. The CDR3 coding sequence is TGTGCCAGCAGCCACCGTAGCGGGGTGGGCACCGGGGAGCTGTTTTTT. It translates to CASSHRSGVGTGELFF.

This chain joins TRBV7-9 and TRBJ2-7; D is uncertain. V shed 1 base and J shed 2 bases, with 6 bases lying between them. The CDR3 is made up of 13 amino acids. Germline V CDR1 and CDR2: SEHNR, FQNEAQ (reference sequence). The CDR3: CASSLGEPYEQYF. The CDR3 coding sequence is TGTGCCAGCAGCTTAGGCGAGCCCTACGAGCAGTACTTC.

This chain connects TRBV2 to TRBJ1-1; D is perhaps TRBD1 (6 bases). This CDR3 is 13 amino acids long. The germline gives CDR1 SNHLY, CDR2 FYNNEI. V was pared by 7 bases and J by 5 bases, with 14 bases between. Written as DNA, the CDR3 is TGTGCCAGCACCAGGGGATTAGGGACTGAAGCTTTCTTT. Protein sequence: CASTRGLGTEAFF.

CDR3 region: CASSDSLENTIYF. The CDR3 nucleotides are TGCGCCAGCTCGGACAGTCTGGAAAACACCATATATTTT. The chain employs TRBV10-1 and TRBJ1-3; D possibly corresponds to TRBD1 (6 bases). V gave up 8 bases and J gave up 6 bases, with 14 bases separating them. Germline CDR1 and CDR2: WNHNN and SYGVQD (reference sequence). The CDR3 contains 13 residues.

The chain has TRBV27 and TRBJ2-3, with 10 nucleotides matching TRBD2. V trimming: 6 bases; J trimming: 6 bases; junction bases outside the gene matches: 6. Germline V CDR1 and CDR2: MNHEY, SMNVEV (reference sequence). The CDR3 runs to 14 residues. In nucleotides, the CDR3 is TGTGCCAGCAGAAGCGGGGGGGCGGGGGATACGCAGTATTTT. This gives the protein CASRSGGAGDTQYF.

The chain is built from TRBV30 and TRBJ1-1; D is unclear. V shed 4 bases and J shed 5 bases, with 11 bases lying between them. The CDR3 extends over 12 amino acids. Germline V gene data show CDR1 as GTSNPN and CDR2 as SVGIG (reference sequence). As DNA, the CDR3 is TGTGCCTGGACCCTCGGGCCGACTGAAGCTTTCTTT. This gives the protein CAWTLGPTEAFF.

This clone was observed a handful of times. The CDR3 DNA reads TGCGCCAGCAGCCAAGATGGAAACACCATATATTTT. Translation: CASSQDGNTIYF. This chain connects TRBV4-1 to TRBJ1-3; D ambiguous. The CDR3 totals 12 residues. CDR1 is MGHRA and CDR2 is YSYEKL in the germline V gene. V was clipped by 0 bases and J by 3 bases, with 0 bases between them.

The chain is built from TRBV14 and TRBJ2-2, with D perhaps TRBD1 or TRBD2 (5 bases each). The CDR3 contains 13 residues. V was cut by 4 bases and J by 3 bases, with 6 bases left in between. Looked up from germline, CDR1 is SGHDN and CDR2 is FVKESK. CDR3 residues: CASSRGYTGELFF. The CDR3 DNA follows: TGTGCCAGCAGCCGGGGGTACACCGGGGAGCTGTTTTTT.

The CDR3 protein is CASSIRDATNEKLFF. Written as DNA, the CDR3 is TGTGCCAGTAGTATACGGGATGCAACTAATGAAAAACTGTTTTTT. The V and J genes are TRBV19 and TRBJ1-4; no clear D gene. This CDR3 comprises 15 residues. The V end lost 2 bases, the J end lost 0 bases, and 7 bases lay between the germline ends. Germline V gives CDR1 LNHDA, CDR2 SQIVND (reference sequence). The full variable domain, completed using reference TRBV19 and TRBJ1-4, is DGGITQSPKYLFRKEGQNVTLSCEQNLNHDAMYWYRQDPGQGLRLIYYSQIVNDFQKGDIAEGYSVSREKKESFPLTVTSAQKNPTAFYLCASSIRDATNEKLFFGSGTQLSVL.

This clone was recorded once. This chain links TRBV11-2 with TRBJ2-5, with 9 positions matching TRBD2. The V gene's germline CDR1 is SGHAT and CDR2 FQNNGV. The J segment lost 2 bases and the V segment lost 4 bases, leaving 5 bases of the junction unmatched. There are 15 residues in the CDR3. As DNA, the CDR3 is TGTGCCAGCAGCTCCAGCGGGGGGAAACAAGAGACCCAGTACTTC. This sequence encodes CASSSSGGKQETQYF.

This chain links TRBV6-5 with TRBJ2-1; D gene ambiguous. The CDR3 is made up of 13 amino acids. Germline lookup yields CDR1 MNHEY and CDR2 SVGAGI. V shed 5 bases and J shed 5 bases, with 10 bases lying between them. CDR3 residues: CASSPGSNNEQFF. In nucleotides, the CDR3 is TGTGCCAGCAGTCCAGGCAGTAACAATGAGCAGTTCTTC.

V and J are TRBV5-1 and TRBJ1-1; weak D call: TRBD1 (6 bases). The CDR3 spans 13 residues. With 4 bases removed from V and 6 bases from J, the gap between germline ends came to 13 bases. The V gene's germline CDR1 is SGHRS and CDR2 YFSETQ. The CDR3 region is CASSTEGGAEAFF. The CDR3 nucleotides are TGCGCCAGCAGCACCGAGGGGGGCGCTGAAGCTTTCTTT.

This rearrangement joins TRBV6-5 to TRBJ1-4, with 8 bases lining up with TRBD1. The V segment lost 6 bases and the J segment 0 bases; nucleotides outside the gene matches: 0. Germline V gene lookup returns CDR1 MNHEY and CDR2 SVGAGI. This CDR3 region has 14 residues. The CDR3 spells CASRTGATNEKLFF. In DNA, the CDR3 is TGTGCCAGCAGGACAGGGGCAACTAATGAAAAACTGTTTTTT.

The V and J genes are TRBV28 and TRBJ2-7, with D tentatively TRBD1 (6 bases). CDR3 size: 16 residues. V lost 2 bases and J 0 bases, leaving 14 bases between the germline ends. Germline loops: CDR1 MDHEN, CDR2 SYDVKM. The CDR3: CASSLTRQDGSYEQYV. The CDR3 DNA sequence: TGTGCCAGCAGTTTAACCCGACAGGACGGCTCCTACGAGCAGTACGTC.